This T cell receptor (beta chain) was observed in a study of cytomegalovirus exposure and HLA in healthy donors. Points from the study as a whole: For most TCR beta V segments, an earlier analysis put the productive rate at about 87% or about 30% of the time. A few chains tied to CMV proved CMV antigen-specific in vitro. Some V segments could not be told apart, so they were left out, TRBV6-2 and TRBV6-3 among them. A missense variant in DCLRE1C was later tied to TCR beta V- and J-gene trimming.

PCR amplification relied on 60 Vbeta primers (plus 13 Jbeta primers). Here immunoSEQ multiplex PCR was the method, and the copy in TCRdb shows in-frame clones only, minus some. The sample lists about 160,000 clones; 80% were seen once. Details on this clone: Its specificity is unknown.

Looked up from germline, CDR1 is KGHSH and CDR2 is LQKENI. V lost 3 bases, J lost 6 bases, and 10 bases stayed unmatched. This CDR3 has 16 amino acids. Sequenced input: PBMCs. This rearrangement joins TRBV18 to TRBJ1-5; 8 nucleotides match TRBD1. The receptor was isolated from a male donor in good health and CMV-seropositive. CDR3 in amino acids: CASSPQGARSVQPQHF. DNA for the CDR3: TGTGCCAGCTCACCCCAGGGGGCGCGTTCAGTTCAGCCCCAGCATTTT.